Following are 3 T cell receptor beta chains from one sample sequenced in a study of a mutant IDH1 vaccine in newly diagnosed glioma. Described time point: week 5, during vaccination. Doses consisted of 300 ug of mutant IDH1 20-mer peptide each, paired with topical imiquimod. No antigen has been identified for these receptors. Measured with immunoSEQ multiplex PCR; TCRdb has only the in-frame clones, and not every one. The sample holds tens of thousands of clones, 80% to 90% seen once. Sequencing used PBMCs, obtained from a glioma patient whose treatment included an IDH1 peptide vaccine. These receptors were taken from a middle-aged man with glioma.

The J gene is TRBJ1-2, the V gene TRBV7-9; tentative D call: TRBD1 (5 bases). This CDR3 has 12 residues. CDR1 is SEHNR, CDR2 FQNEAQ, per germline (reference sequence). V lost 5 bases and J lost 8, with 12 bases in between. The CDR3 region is CASSQGWEGYTF. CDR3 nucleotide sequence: TGTGCCAGCAGCCAGGGCTGGGAGGGCTACACCTTC.

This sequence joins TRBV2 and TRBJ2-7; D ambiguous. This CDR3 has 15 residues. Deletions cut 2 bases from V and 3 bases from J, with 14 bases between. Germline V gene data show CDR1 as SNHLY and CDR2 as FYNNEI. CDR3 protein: CASSERANSFYEQYF. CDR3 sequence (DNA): TGTGCCAGCAGTGAAAGAGCGAATAGTTTCTACGAGCAGTACTTC.

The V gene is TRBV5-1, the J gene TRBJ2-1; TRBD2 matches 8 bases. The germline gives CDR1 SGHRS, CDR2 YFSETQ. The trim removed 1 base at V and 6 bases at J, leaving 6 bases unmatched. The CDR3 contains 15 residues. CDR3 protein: CASSLYSGITNEQFF. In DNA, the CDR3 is TGCGCCAGCAGCTTGTATAGCGGGATAACCAATGAGCAGTTCTTC. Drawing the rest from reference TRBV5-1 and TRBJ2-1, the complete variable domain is KAGVTQTPRYLIKTRGQQVTLSCSPISGHRSVSWYQQTPGQGLQFLFEYFSETQRNKGNFPGRFSGRQFSNSRSEMNVSTLELGDSALYLCASSLYSGITNEQFFGPGTRLTVL.